The 17 T cell receptor beta chains presented below share a single source sample, sequenced in a study of identical twins. One entry per CDR3 protein, called by TCRdb with MiXCR from the 5' RACE reads. This sample has 1.5 million or so distinct CDR3 sequences; roughly a third occur once, and the top ten carry about 0.27%. The sequenced sample consisted of cord blood. The receptors shown here come from a newborn girl in good health.

V is TRBV20-1 and J is TRBJ2-3; TRBD2 aligns across 9 bases. The CDR3 is made up of 16 amino acids. Germline values: CDR1 DFQATT, CDR2 SNEGSKA (reference sequence). With V trimmed by 4 bases and J by 3 bases, 11 bases remained unmatched. This chain's CDR3 is CSATDPTSGQTDTQYF. DNA for the CDR3: TGCAGTGCTACCGATCCGACTAGCGGTCAAACAGATACGCAGTATTTT.

The gene calls are TRBV28 and TRBJ1-1; TRBD1 agrees at 7 bases. The CDR3 totals 17 residues. Losses at the gene ends were 2 bases for V and 6 bases for J; bases not matched to a gene: 15. Germline CDR1 reads MDHEN; CDR2 reads SYDVKM. CDR3 in amino acids: CASSLMEGARITAEAFF. CDR3 coding DNA: TGTGCCAGCAGTTTAATGGAGGGGGCGAGGATAACGGCTGAAGCTTTCTTT.

The CDR3 DNA reads as TGTGCCAGTAGTACCGACAGGGGGCTTCAGCCCCAGCATTTT. Protein product: CASSTDRGLQPQHF. The chain combines TRBV19 with TRBJ1-5, with 10 bases aligning to TRBD1. This CDR3 is built from 14 residues. Germline assignment: CDR1 LNHDA and CDR2 SQIVND (reference sequence). With V trimmed by 4 bases and J by 6 bases, 3 bases remained unmatched.

The chain carries TRBV5-6 and TRBJ1-2; TRBD1 aligns across 8 bases. The CDR3 sequence is 16 residues long. The trim removed 3 bases at V and 0 bases at J, leaving 7 bases unmatched. Per the germline V gene, CDR1 is SGHDT and CDR2 is YYEEEE. Here the CDR3 reads CASSWGPQGANYGYTF. The CDR3 DNA reads TGTGCCAGCAGCTGGGGGCCACAGGGGGCTAACTATGGCTACACCTTC.

The chain carries TRBV7-9 and TRBJ1-1; TRBD1 agrees at 7 bases. Losses at the gene ends were 2 bases for V and 6 bases for J; bases not matched to a gene: 6. The CDR3 is 14 amino acids. CDR1 is SEHNR, CDR2 FQNEAQ, per germline (reference sequence). CDR3 DNA: TGTGCCAGCAGCTTAAAGGGGGCACTCGCTGAAGCTTTCTTT. Its translation: CASSLKGALAEAFF.

The rearrangement joins TRBV20-1 to TRBJ2-1; 13 nucleotides line up with TRBD2. CDR1 and CDR2 from the germline V gene are DFQATT and SNEGSKA (reference sequence). The length of the CDR3 is 15 residues. Trimming at V came to 6 bases and at J to 7 bases, leaving 9 bases not matched to a gene. CDR3 protein: CSAKMGLAGQNEQFF. The CDR3 DNA reads as TGCAGTGCAAAAATGGGACTAGCGGGGCAGAATGAGCAGTTCTTC.

A single count supports this clonotype. V gene TRBV20-1 combines with J gene TRBJ1-6; no clear D. Germline CDR1 DFQATT, CDR2 SNEGSKA (reference sequence). V shed 4 bases and J shed 6 bases, with 13 bases lying between them. The CDR3 extends over 14 amino acids. The CDR3 spells CSAISQIFNSPLHF. The CDR3 DNA sequence: TGCAGTGCTATCTCCCAGATTTTTAATTCACCCCTCCACTTT.

For the CDR3, the DNA is TGTGCCAGCAGCCTCGCAGGGGTCGCAGAGACCCAGTACTTC. Residues: CASSLAGVAETQYF. The V and J genes are TRBV11-1 and TRBJ2-5, with D maybe TRBD1 (6 bases). The CDR3 is 14 amino acids. CDR1 is SGHAT and CDR2 is FQDESV in the germline V gene (reference sequence). Deletions cut 5 bases from V and 4 bases from J, with 14 bases between.

V is TRBV20-1 and J is TRBJ2-3; 9 bases line up with TRBD2. This CDR3 is 15 amino acids long. V dropped 0 bases and J dropped 4; count of bases not matched to a gene: 5. Per the germline V gene, CDR1 is DFQATT and CDR2 is SNEGSKA (reference sequence). The DNA of the CDR3 is TGCAGTGCTAGAGATAGCGGGAGTGCCGCAGATACGCAGTATTTT. Its translation: CSARDSGSAADTQYF.

The chain is built from TRBV29-1 and TRBJ1-2, with 7 bases fitting TRBD1. The V gene's germline CDR1 is SQVTM and CDR2 ANQGSEA. Losses at the gene ends were 4 bases for V and 7 bases for J; bases not matched to a gene: 9. This CDR3 region has 13 residues. The CDR3 loop reads CSVAGGGGSGYTF. CDR3 nucleotide sequence: TGCAGCGTTGCGGGGGGAGGGGGCAGTGGCTACACCTTC.

The genes are TRBV5-1 and TRBJ1-1; possibly TRBD1 for D (5 bases). This CDR3 comprises 14 residues. Germline CDR1 and CDR2: SGHRS and YFSETQ. With 0 bases removed from V and 11 bases from J, the gap between germline ends came to 17 bases. The CDR3 loop is CASSLGDGNIWAFF. As DNA, the CDR3 is TGCGCCAGCAGCTTGGGGGACGGGAATATATGGGCTTTCTTT.

This clonotype was found many times. The gene calls are TRBV2 and TRBJ1-2; 8 bases map to TRBD1. V was clipped by 1 base and J by 7 bases; unmatched bases: 17. CDR1 and CDR2 from the germline V gene are SNHLY and FYNNEI. The CDR3 totals 18 residues. The CDR3 nucleotides are TGTGCCAGCAGTGAAGTGATCGGACAGGGCATGTTCTTTAGTGGCTACACCTTC. It specifies CASSEVIGQGMFFSGYTF.

This clonotype was seen a handful of times. The J gene is TRBJ2-1, the V gene TRBV18; D uncertain. CDR3 length: 15 residues. CDR1 is KGHSH and CDR2 is LQKENI in the germline V gene. Trimming pared 2 bases from V and 9 bases from J, leaving 17 bases between. The CDR3 here is CASSPRPARSAEQFF. The CDR3 nucleotides read TGTGCCAGCTCACCAAGACCGGCGCGGTCAGCTGAGCAGTTCTTC.

This clonotype was counted at least ten times. The chain has TRBV29-1 and TRBJ2-7; TRBD1 agrees at 8 bases. The V and J ends lost 5 bases and 3 bases, in that order; junction bases with no gene match: 6. Germline CDR1 SQVTM, CDR2 ANQGSEA. This CDR3 is 13 amino acids long. CDR3 in amino acids: CSVLTGVNYEQYF. DNA for the CDR3: TGCAGCGTTCTGACAGGGGTGAACTACGAGCAGTACTTC.

This clonotype was recorded a few times. The rearrangement links TRBV3-1 to TRBJ2-1; D not resolved. This CDR3 comprises 16 residues. Trimming cost V 4 bases and J 3 bases, with 16 bases left between them. The germline gives CDR1 LGHDT, CDR2 YNNKEL (reference sequence). The CDR3 is CASSPRLTRYYNEQFF. The DNA of the CDR3 is TGTGCCAGCAGCCCCAGACTCACGAGGTACTACAATGAGCAGTTCTTC.

About this clonotype: A much larger clone differs by one base, so this may be a read error. This chain uses TRBV6-2 or TRBV6-3 with TRBJ2-5, with no clear D. The CDR3 is 12 amino acids. Between the trimmed V and J ends, which lost 7 bases and 11 bases, there was a span of 17 bases. Germline V gene lookup returns CDR1 MNHEY and CDR2 SVGEGT. The CDR3 loop is CASKVNHNEQYF. DNA for the CDR3: TGTGCCAGCAAGGTGAATCACAATGAGCAGTACTTC.

This chain uses TRBV21-1 with TRBJ2-3; the table gives TRBD2 as D, unverified against the DNA. TRBV21-1 is deemed a pseudogene. The CDR3 covers 14 residues. The CDR3 sequence: CASWTSTRTDTQYF. The CDR3 nucleotides read TGTGCCAGCTGGACTAGCACCCGCACAGATACGCAGTATTTT.